This is a list of T cell receptor beta chains from one sample in a study of T-cell memory formation after mild COVID-19. Each CDR3 protein is one row after TCRdb ran MiXCR on the 5' RACE reads. The sample lists about 340,000 distinct CDR3 sequences, around a fifth occurring once. The material sequenced was PBMCs or a T cell subset sorted from them (not recorded which). Receptors originate from a man younger than 30 who had mild COVID-19 (a few samples of this study predate the infection). Cell type and time point are not known. Each CDR3 is given with its conserved first and last residue. A D gene is named only where the DNA matches it firmly. A row's size may be missing; if present it is once, few, many or a size class.

many	TRBV7-2	TRBJ2-4	-	14	CASSRDDHWPFEYF	TGTGCCAGCAGCCGGGACGACCACTGGCCTTTTGAGTACTTC
few	TRBV6-5	TRBJ1-4	-	14	CASSPSITNEKLFF	TGTGCCAGCAGCCCGAGCATTACTAATGAAAAACTGTTTTTT
-	TRBV7-9	TRBJ2-3	-	12	CASSLASDTQYF	TGTGCCAGCAGCTTAGCGTCCGATACGCAGTATTTT
-	TRBV21-1	TRBJ2-3	-	21	CASSKDRPLGRHPLPSGTQYF	TGTGCCAGCAGCAAAGATCGTCCCCTGGGGAGACACCCACTCCCATCGGGTACGCAGTATTTT
-	TRBV9	TRBJ2-3	-	15	CASSGVRGTTDTQYF	TGTGCCAGCAGCGGAGTTCGGGGGACAACAGATACGCAGTATTTT
few	TRBV12-3/TRBV12-4	TRBJ1-5	-	12	CASSFTRQPQHF	TGTGCCAGCAGTTTTACGAGACAGCCCCAGCATTTT
few	TRBV27	TRBJ1-1	-	16	CASSFLSGGGSTEAFF	TGTGCCAGCAGTTTTCTGTCCGGCGGGGGGAGCACTGAAGCTTTCTTT
-	TRBV28	TRBJ2-2	-	18	CASSFPPLSGLDTGELFF	TGTGCCAGCAGTTTTCCTCCCTTATCGGGGCTCGATACCGGGGAGCTGTTTTTT
few	TRBV7-2	TRBJ2-5	TRBD1	15	CASSALQGAAETQYF	TGTGCCAGCAGCGCATTACAGGGGGCAGCGGAGACCCAGTACTTC
few	TRBV12-3/TRBV12-4	TRBJ2-3	TRBD1	15	CASNGQGSSTDTQYF	TGTGCCAGCAACGGACAGGGGTCTAGCACAGATACGCAGTATTTT
-	TRBV24-1	TRBJ2-3	-	15	CATSDSRVWTDTQYF	TGTGCCACCAGTGATTCGAGGGTGTGGACAGATACGCAGTATTTT
few	TRBV7-8	TRBJ1-5	TRBD1	15	CASSYWTGSNQPQHF	TGTGCCAGCAGCTACTGGACAGGGAGTAATCAGCCCCAGCATTTT
-	TRBV5-4	TRBJ1-4	-	13	CASSLDPIGKLFF	TGTGCCAGCAGCTTGGACCCGATCGGAAAACTGTTTTTT
few	TRBV5-1	TRBJ2-5	-	15	CASSRTRLEKETQYF	TGCGCCAGCAGCCGGACGCGTTTGGAAAAAGAGACCCAGTACTTC
few	TRBV5-1	TRBJ1-5	TRBD1	14	CASSLGQTNQPQHF	TGCGCCAGCAGCCTGGGACAGACTAATCAGCCCCAGCATTTT
-	TRBV7-2	TRBJ1-2	TRBD1	18	CASSLGPPPGTGVEGYTF	TGTGCCAGCAGCTTAGGACCCCCTCCCGGGACAGGGGTGGAAGGCTACACCTTC
-	TRBV6-1	TRBJ1-5	-	16	CASSENLPELWRPQHF	TGTGCCAGCAGTGAAAACCTTCCAGAACTTTGGAGGCCCCAGCATTTT
-	TRBV10-2	TRBJ1-2	-	14	CASSDNLSRGGYTF	TGCGCCAGCAGTGATAATCTGAGTAGGGGTGGCTACACCTTC
few	TRBV3-1	TRBJ1-3	-	12	CASRGIGNTIYF	TGTGCCAGCCGAGGAATCGGAAACACCATATATTTT
few	TRBV5-1	TRBJ1-2	TRBD1	18	CASSPQVRGTGTNYGYTF	TGCGCCAGCAGCCCCCAAGTCCGGGGGACAGGGACTAACTATGGCTACACCTTC
few	TRBV6-5	TRBJ1-5	-	13	CASSNRPLGPQHF	TGTGCCAGCAGTAATAGGCCCCTTGGGCCCCAGCATTTT
many	TRBV7-2	TRBJ2-5	-	11	CATSRAETQYF	TGTGCCACCTCCAGGGCGGAGACCCAGTACTTC
few	TRBV6-1	TRBJ1-4	-	15	CASSGLTGENEKLFF	TGTGCCAGCAGTGGCCTTACGGGTGAAAATGAAAAACTGTTTTTT
few	TRBV6-2/TRBV6-3	TRBJ1-5	-	11	CAGGQYQPQHF	TGTGCCGGTGGACAGTATCAGCCCCAGCATTTT
-	TRBV7-2	TRBJ2-5	TRBD1	16	CASSLALQGFRETQYF	TGTGCCAGCAGCTTAGCGCTACAGGGGTTTCGAGAGACCCAGTACTTC
-	TRBV7-6	TRBJ2-1	-	15	CASSFGSAGRGEQFF	TGTGCCAGCAGCTTCGGATCGGCGGGACGGGGTGAGCAGTTCTTC
once	TRBV20-1	TRBJ2-1	-	11	CSARSANEQFF	TGCAGTGCCCGGTCGGCGAATGAGCAGTTCTTC
many	TRBV7-7	TRBJ2-5	-	16	CASSPLGGLVGETQYF	TGTGCCAGCAGCCCCCTAGGGGGATTAGTTGGAGAGACCCAGTACTTC
-	TRBV7-2	TRBJ2-1	-	14	CASSLGGPHNEQFF	TGTGCCAGCAGCCTGGGGGGGCCCCACAATGAGCAGTTCTTC
-	TRBV6-5	TRBJ1-5	-	13	CASRYRDNQPQHF	TGTGCCAGCAGGTACAGGGACAATCAGCCCCAGCATTTT
-	TRBV7-9	TRBJ2-1	TRBD2	15	CASSPSSGAGGEQFF	TGTGCCAGCAGCCCCTCTAGCGGGGCTGGGGGTGAGCAGTTCTTC
-	TRBV18	TRBJ2-1	TRBD2	17	CASSPVESGGPNNEQFF	TGTGCCAGCTCACCCGTGGAGAGCGGGGGGCCGAACAATGAGCAGTTCTTC
-	TRBV20-1	TRBJ2-5	TRBD1	15	CSARGRLTGEETQYF	TGCAGTGCTAGAGGGCGACTAACAGGGGAAGAGACCCAGTACTTC
-	TRBV4-1	TRBJ2-3	-	17	CASSQFRWLRRRDTQYF	TGCGCCAGCAGCCAATTCCGATGGCTAAGGCGACGAGATACGCAGTATTTT
few	TRBV5-1	TRBJ1-2	-	15	CASSLGGGRIYGYTF	TGCGCCAGCAGCTTGGGAGGGGGACGGATATATGGCTACACCTTC